A single sample gave rise to the 6 T cell receptor beta chains below, sequenced in a study of T cell responses to AZD1222 COVID-19 vaccine. Sequenced by immunoSEQ multiplex PCR; TCRdb stores in-frame clones only, minus some. Here the sample spans fewer than 100,000 clones, around nine tenths being singletons. The specimen was peripheral blood, collected 28 days after the second AZD1222 dose. All receptors derive from an adult who received the AZD1222 COVID-19 vaccine.

V usage is TRBV28 and J usage is TRBJ2-1, with D possibly TRBD2 on 5 matching bases. This CDR3 spans 17 amino acids. Trimming removed 2 bases from V and 1 base from J, with 15 bases in between. CDR1 is MDHEN and CDR2 is SYDVKM in the germline V gene. The CDR3 nucleotides read TGTGCCAGCAGTTTAACCGGGGTGGGTTCTTCCTACAATGAGCAGTTCTTC. This translates into CASSLTGVGSSYNEQFF.

CDR3 sequence (DNA): TGTGCCAGCAGCCCCTCGGGGGGAGGTTCCACTGAAGCTTTCTTT. This sequence encodes CASSPSGGGSTEAFF. The chain has TRBV9 and TRBJ1-1; D might be TRBD1 (5 bases). Trimming pared 4 bases from V and 4 bases from J, leaving 17 bases between. Looked up from germline, CDR1 is SGDLS and CDR2 is YYNGEE. The CDR3 consists of 15 residues.

The chain has TRBV28 and TRBJ2-3; D uncertain. Trimming removed 5 bases from V and 3 bases from J, with 9 bases in between. Per the germline V gene, CDR1 is MDHEN and CDR2 is SYDVKM. The CDR3 runs to 13 residues. The CDR3: CASSRAGTDTQYF. The CDR3 bases are TGTGCCAGCAGTAGAGCCGGGACAGATACGCAGTATTTT. Full variable domain (missing parts from reference TRBV28 and TRBJ2-3): DVKVTQSSRYLVKRTGEKVFLECVQDMDHENMFWYRQDPGLGLRLIYFSYDVKMKEKGDIPEGYSVSREKKERFSLILESASTNQTSMYLCASSRAGTDTQYFGPGTRLTVL.

In this sample, this clone turned up once. DNA for the CDR3: TGTGCCAGCAGCTTAGGGGGGTCGGACTATGGCTACACCTTC. Its protein is CASSLGGSDYGYTF. The chain links TRBV13 to TRBJ1-2; D is unclear. The CDR3 has 14 residues. The V end was cut by 0 bases, the J end by 3 bases, with 8 bases between. CDR1 is PRHDT and CDR2 is FYEKMQ in the germline V gene (reference sequence).

The V call is TRBV12-5, the J call TRBJ1-5; possibly TRBD1 for D (5 bases). Trimming shortened V by 0 bases and J by 0 bases, and 18 bases separated the two germline ends. Germline CDR1 and CDR2: LGHNT and FRNRAP. There are 19 residues in the CDR3. The CDR3 here is CASGLVHGGAFYSNQPQHF. The CDR3 DNA sequence: TGTGCTAGTGGTTTGGTACATGGAGGGGCCTTTTATAGCAATCAGCCCCAGCATTTT.

V gene TRBV7-9 combines with J gene TRBJ1-2; D remains unclear. V lost 7 bases and J lost 0, with 15 bases in between. CDR1 SEHNR and CDR2 FQNEAQ come from the germline V gene (reference sequence). The CDR3 totals 15 residues. The CDR3 protein is CASTVNSETNYGYTF. CDR3 sequence (DNA): TGTGCCAGCACTGTAAACAGTGAGACTAACTATGGCTACACCTTC.